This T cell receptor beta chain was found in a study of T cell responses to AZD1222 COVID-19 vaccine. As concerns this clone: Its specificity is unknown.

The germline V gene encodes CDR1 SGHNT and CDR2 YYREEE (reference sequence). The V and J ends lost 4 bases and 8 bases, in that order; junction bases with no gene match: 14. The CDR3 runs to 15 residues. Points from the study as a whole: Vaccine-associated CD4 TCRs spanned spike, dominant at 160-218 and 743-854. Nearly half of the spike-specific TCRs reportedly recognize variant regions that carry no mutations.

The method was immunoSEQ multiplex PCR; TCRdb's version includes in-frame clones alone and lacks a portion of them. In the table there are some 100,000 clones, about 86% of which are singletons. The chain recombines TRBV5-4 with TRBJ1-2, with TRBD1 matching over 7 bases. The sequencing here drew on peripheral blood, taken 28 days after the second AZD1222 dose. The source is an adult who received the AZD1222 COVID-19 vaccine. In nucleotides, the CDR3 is TGTGCCAGCAGCATCTCCACAGGGGCCGTTTTCGGCTACACCTTC. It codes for CASSISTGAVFGYTF.